The clone carrying this TCR beta chain occurred a few times. TCRdb reprocessed the RT-PCR reads via MiXCR and lists one record per CDR3 protein. Here the sample spans 2,000 to 2,500 distinct CDR3 sequences, 8% to 9.5% being singletons. These data originate in a study of immune reconstitution after stem cell transplant in scleroderma. V gave up 5 bases and J gave up 5 bases; unmatched junction bases: 6. Germline CDR1 SGHVS, CDR2 FNYEAQ. CDR3 size: 14 residues. This material was acquired before or after autologous hematopoietic stem cell transplantation (not recorded which). The chain has TRBV7-6 and TRBJ2-5; 9 bases are a match to TRBD2. The source is a male donor with systemic sclerosis. The CDR3 sequence: CASSAGLAGETQYF. CDR3 DNA: TGTGCCAGCAGCGCGGGACTAGCAGGGGAGACCCAGTACTTC.